This TCR beta chain was sequenced for a study of blood T cell repertoires in COVID-19. Study overall: T cells, B-cell-depleted T cells, or PBMCs provided the cDNA or gDNA that served as material.

Data came from immunoSEQ multiplex PCR; TCRdb stores just in-frame clones and leaves some out. The sample consists of roughly 250,000 clones, 88% of them appearing once. Participant age was roughly 18 to 90 years, and participants resided in 24 US areas. CDR1 LGHNA and CDR2 YNFKEQ come from the germline V gene. V lost 0 bases and J 6 bases, leaving 18 bases between the germline ends. The CDR3 is 16 residues long. The TCR sequence derives from a woman aged 35 to 49 who had been exposed to COVID-19. The source material was PBMCs or T cells enriched from blood (not recorded which). This sequence joins TRBV4-2 and TRBJ2-7; the D is unclear. The DNA of the CDR3 is TGTGCCAGCAGCCAAGATTCCCCAGGAACCCCTCCCGAGCAGTACTTC. It yields the protein CASSQDSPGTPPEQYF.